Shown below are 9 T cell receptor beta chains from a single sample sequenced in a study of blood T cell repertoires in COVID-19. The data were produced by immunoSEQ multiplex PCR, yet TCRdb's version contains in-frame clones alone and is incomplete. The top ten hold 7% to 8.5% of the sample, which has about 47,000 clones, around 86% seen once. The sequencing input was peripheral blood. These receptors were taken from a man aged 60 to 69 with active COVID-19.

The chain combines TRBV13 with TRBJ1-5; D gene ambiguous. The CDR3 is 15 amino acids. V lost 0 bases, J lost 3 bases, and 9 bases lay in between. Germline CDR1 reads PRHDT; CDR2 reads FYEKMQ (reference sequence). The CDR3 coding sequence is TGTGCCAGCAGCTTAGGGGCGGGCTACAATCAGCCCCAGCATTTT. Protein product: CASSLGAGYNQPQHF.

The rearrangement uses TRBV3-1 (or the pseudogene TRBV3-2) and TRBJ2-5, with D perhaps matching TRBD1 (6 bases). Trimming took 2 bases from V and 11 from J, leaving 12 bases between them. The germline V gene has CDR1 LGHDT and CDR2 YNNKEL (reference sequence). The CDR3 covers 12 residues. The CDR3 loop is CASSQIQGLQYF. Written as DNA, the CDR3 is TGTGCCAGCAGCCAAATACAGGGATTACAGTACTTC.

This clone showed up just once. The rearrangement uses TRBV7-9 and TRBJ2-1; 8 bases agree with TRBD2. The CDR3 runs to 16 residues. V shed 5 bases, J shed 4 bases, and the junction held 10 bases outside the gene matches. The germline V gene encodes CDR1 SEHNR and CDR2 FQNEAQ (reference sequence). This CDR3 is CASSPVGGGQYNEQFF. Written as DNA, the CDR3 is TGTGCCAGCAGCCCCGTGGGCGGGGGGCAGTACAATGAGCAGTTCTTC.

A single count supports this clone. The chain couples TRBV6-6 to TRBJ2-5, with unresolved D. Germline CDR1 is MNHNY and CDR2 is SVGAGI (reference sequence). Trimming took off 7 bases at V and 3 bases at J, with 12 bases between the two ends. The CDR3 is made up of 13 amino acids. The CDR3 loop is CASTERREETQYF. The CDR3 nucleotides are TGTGCCAGCACCGAACGCCGGGAAGAGACCCAGTACTTC.

The chain carries TRBV2 and TRBJ2-1, with 8 bases that match TRBD1. Germline assignment: CDR1 SNHLY and CDR2 FYNNEI. There are 18 residues in the CDR3. V was pared by 6 bases and J by 3 bases, with 16 bases of the junction left unmatched. The CDR3 loop reads CASSDEELGQAVYNEQFF. CDR3 nucleotide sequence: TGTGCCAGCAGCGACGAAGAGCTGGGACAGGCTGTCTACAATGAGCAGTTCTTC.

This clone was seen just once. The chain has TRBV28 and TRBJ2-7; D is possibly TRBD2 (5 bases). The CDR3 covers 16 residues. Germline V gene data show CDR1 as MDHEN and CDR2 as SYDVKM. The V and J ends lost 6 bases and 0 bases respectively, with 18 bases between them. The CDR3 bases are TGTGCCAGCAGCAAGGCTGCGGGTGGAGCCTCCTACGAGCAGTACTTC. This encodes CASSKAAGGASYEQYF.

CDR3 loop: CASSPGHSYEQYF. The CDR3 coding sequence is TGTGCCAGCAGTCCCGGTCACTCCTACGAGCAGTACTTC. The chain has TRBV12-3 or TRBV12-4 and TRBJ2-7; unclear D gene. The CDR3 totals 13 residues. V was shortened by 5 bases and J by 0 bases, with 8 bases between the two germline ends.

The chain is built from TRBV29-1 and TRBJ1-1, with a possible D match to TRBD1 (6 bases). The CDR3 extends over 13 amino acids. V lost 1 base, J lost 0 bases, and 6 bases lay in between. The germline V gene has CDR1 SQVTM and CDR2 ANQGSEA. This CDR3 is CSVEGTVNTEAFF. The CDR3 DNA sequence: TGCAGCGTTGAAGGGACAGTGAACACTGAAGCTTTCTTT.

The rearrangement links TRBV7-9 to TRBJ2-1; TRBD2 agrees at 9 bases. CDR3 length: 16 residues. CDR1 is SEHNR and CDR2 is FQNEAQ in the germline V gene (reference sequence). V dropped 7 bases and J dropped 3; count of bases not matched to a gene: 10. The CDR3 region has the DNA TGTGCCAGCAACGAACTTAGCGGGAGTATCTACAATGAGCAGTTCTTC. This sequence encodes CASNELSGSIYNEQFF.